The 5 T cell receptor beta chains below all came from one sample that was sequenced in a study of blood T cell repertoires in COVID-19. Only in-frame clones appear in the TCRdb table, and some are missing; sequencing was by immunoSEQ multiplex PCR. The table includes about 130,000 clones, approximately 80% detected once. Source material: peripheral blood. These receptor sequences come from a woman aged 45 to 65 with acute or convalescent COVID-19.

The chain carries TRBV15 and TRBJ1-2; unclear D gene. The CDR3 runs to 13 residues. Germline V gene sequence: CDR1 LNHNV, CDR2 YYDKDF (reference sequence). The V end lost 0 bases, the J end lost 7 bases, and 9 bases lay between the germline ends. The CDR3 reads CATSRELLRGYTF. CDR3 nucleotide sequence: TGTGCCACCAGCAGAGAACTCTTACGTGGCTACACCTTC.

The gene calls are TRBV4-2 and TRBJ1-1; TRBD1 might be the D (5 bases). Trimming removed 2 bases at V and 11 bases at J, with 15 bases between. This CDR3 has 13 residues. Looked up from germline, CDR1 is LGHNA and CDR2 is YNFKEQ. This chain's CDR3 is CASSQIGQQDAFF. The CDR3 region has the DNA TGTGCCAGCAGCCAAATCGGGCAACAGGATGCTTTCTTT.

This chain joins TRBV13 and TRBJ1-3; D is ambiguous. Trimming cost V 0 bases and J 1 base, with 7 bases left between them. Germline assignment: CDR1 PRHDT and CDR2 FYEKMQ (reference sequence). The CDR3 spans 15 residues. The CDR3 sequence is CASSLGGRSGNTIYF. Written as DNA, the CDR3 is TGTGCCAGCAGCTTAGGTGGCAGGTCTGGAAACACCATATATTTT. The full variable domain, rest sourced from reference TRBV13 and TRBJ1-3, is AAGVIQSPRHLIKEKRETATLKCYPIPRHDTVYWYQQGPGQDPQFLISFYEKMQSDKGSIPDRFSAQQFSDYHSELNMSSLELGDSALYFCASSLGGRSGNTIYFGEGSWLTVV.

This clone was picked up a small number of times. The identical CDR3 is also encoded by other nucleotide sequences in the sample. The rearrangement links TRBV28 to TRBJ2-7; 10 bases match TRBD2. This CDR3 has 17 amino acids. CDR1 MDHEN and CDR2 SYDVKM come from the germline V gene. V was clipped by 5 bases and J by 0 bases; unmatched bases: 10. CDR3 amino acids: CASSPRTSGLSSYEQYF. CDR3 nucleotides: TGTGCCAGCAGTCCCCGGACTAGCGGCCTGAGCTCCTACGAGCAGTACTTC.

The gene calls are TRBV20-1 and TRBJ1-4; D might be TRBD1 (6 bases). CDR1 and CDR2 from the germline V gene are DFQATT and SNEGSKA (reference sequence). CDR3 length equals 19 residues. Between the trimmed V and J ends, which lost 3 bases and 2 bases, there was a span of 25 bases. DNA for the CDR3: TGCAGTGCTAGTCTCCACGGGCCCACAGGGAGACTGACTAATGAAAAACTGTTTTTT. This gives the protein CSASLHGPTGRLTNEKLFF.